Described below is a single T cell receptor beta chain sequence and its context. The antigen remains undetermined. A read error may be the cause here, since a much bigger clone is one base away. Synthesis of TCR beta cDNA was carried out from 500 ng total RNA with a constant-region primer. Libraries for TCR beta were built through three nested multiplex PCR rounds, which together made up a slightly modified ARM-PCR procedure. Use of TRBV1-TRBV30 forward primers with a C-beta reverse primer characterized the first two PCR rounds, which lasted ten to eleven cycles each. One entry per CDR3 protein results from TCRdb running MiXCR on the multiplex PCR reads. The sample contains about 180,000 distinct CDR3 sequences, 50% to 75% of which appear only once. The data originate from a study of tumor-infiltrating lymphocytes in primary liver carcinoma. The overall study: Patients, male and female, were 30 to 69 years old. The study's findings and limits: Tumors reached a significantly greater top-250-clone fraction than blood did (p = 0.039).

Extraction also yielded germline DNA, while blood RNA was obtained from unsorted whole blood. Trimming pared 6 bases from V and 1 base from J, leaving 15 bases between. Per germline, CDR1 MNHEY and CDR2 SVGAGI. The CDR3 is 15 amino acids. Sequencing input: peripheral blood. This chain uses TRBV6-5 with TRBJ2-5; possible D gene TRBD2, 5 bases. The clonotype originates from a man between 35 and 55 years old with primary liver carcinoma and hepatitis B virus infection. The DNA of the CDR3 is TGTGCCAGCAGATCGACTATCGGGGTCCAAGAGACCCAGTACTTC. Residues: CASRSTIGVQETQYF.